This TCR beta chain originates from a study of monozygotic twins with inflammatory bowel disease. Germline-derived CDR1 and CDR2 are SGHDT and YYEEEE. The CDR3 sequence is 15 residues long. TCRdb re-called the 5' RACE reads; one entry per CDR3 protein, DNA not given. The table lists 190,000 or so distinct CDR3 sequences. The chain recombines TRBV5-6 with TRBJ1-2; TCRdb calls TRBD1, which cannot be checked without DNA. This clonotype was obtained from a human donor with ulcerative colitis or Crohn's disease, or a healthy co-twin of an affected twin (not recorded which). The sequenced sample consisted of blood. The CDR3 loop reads CASRRLGGRDSGYTF.